This T cell receptor (beta chain) was documented in a study of CD8 T cells in ankylosing spondylitis. Study conclusions and caveats: As for the disease-linked clones, they showed a CD8+ phenotype and occurred at relatively low frequencies in peripheral blood. A motif in TCR beta, a set of several highly homologous variants, appeared characteristic of ankylosing spondylitis blood.

TCRdb independently ran MiXCR on the 5' RACE reads; one entry per CDR3 protein. The table has under 150,000 distinct CDR3 sequences, around 9% seen once; the top ten hold approximately 3.3%. This clonotype has ten or more counts. What it recognizes is unknown. The germline V gene has CDR1 SQVTM and CDR2 ANQGSEA. CDR3 length: 14 amino acids. The germline V and J ends were trimmed by 8 bases and 4 bases, with 18 bases remaining between them. The clonotype was recovered from a male donor with ankylosing spondylitis or in good health (not recorded which). V and J are TRBV29-1 and TRBJ2-1, with D perhaps matching TRBD2 (6 bases). Sequenced sample: blood, either unsorted or a sorted T cell fraction (not recorded which). CDR3 sequence: CSPFSGGVYNEQFF. The CDR3 nucleotides read TGCAGCCCCTTTTCTGGCGGGGTTTACAATGAGCAGTTCTTC.